Listed below are T cell receptor beta chains from one sample, sequenced in a study of blood T cell repertoires in COVID-19. Produced via immunoSEQ multiplex PCR; TCRdb's table is partial and in-frame only. This table has approximately 170,000 clones, approximately 80% appearing once. Sequenced: PBMCs or T cells enriched from blood (not recorded which). The receptors were gathered from a middle-aged man who had recovered from COVID-19. Each CDR3 is given with its conserved first and last residue. D genes are given only for firm matches. The size field is filled for only some rows; it gives once, few, many or a size class.

V	D	J	length	size	CDR3	DNA
TRBV3-1/TRBV3-2	TRBD1	TRBJ1-2	17	-	CASSQDLATGGWYGYTF	TGTGCCAGCAGCCAAGATTTGGCAACAGGGGGATGGTATGGCTACACCTTC
TRBV7-3	-	TRBJ1-3	13	-	CASSPGTGNTIYF	TGTGCCAGCAGCCCAGGGACTGGAAACACCATATATTTT
TRBV27	TRBD1	TRBJ2-2	15	-	CASREGQGNTGELFF	TGTGCCAGCAGGGAGGGACAGGGGAACACCGGGGAGCTGTTTTTT
TRBV6-5	-	TRBJ2-7	14	-	CASRGSYSSYEQYF	TGTGCCAGCAGGGGCTCATATAGCTCCTACGAGCAGTACTTC
TRBV6-5	TRBD1	TRBJ1-2	12	-	CAAQGQTPGYTF	TGTGCCGCGCAGGGACAGACTCCTGGCTACACCTTC
TRBV30	TRBD1	TRBJ2-6	18	-	CAWHSAGGRKSGANVLTF	TGTGCCTGGCACAGCGCAGGGGGCAGGAAATCTGGGGCCAACGTCCTGACTTTC
TRBV30	-	TRBJ2-7	11	-	CAGGWAHEQYF	TGTGCCGGGGGGTGGGCCCACGAGCAGTACTTC
TRBV9	-	TRBJ2-2	17	few	CASSVGGGQANTGELFF	TGTGCCAGCAGCGTAGGCGGGGGACAAGCGAACACCGGGGAGCTGTTTTTT
TRBV5-1	TRBD1	TRBJ2-5	14	-	CASSSRGRGETQYF	TGCGCCAGCAGCTCCAGGGGGCGGGGAGAGACCCAGTACTTC
TRBV5-5	TRBD1	TRBJ1-6	17	-	CASSWGQSSSYNSPLHF	TGTGCCAGCAGCTGGGGACAGAGCAGCTCCTATAATTCACCCCTCCACTTT
TRBV5-1	-	TRBJ1-2	14	-	CASSLTRGSYGYTF	TGCGCCAGCAGCTTGACCAGAGGGAGCTATGGCTACACCTTC
TRBV3-1/TRBV3-2	TRBD2	TRBJ2-4	16	-	CASSQGGGTSRDIQYF	TGTGCCAGCAGCCAAGGGGGCGGGACTAGTCGCGACATTCAGTACTTC
TRBV29-1	-	TRBJ2-5	16	-	CSVVRSGRGYQETQYF	TGCAGCGTTGTCAGGTCAGGCAGGGGCTACCAAGAGACCCAGTACTTC
TRBV3-1/TRBV3-2	TRBD1	TRBJ1-3	15	-	CASSLGTVSGNTIYF	TGTGCCAGCAGCCTTGGGACAGTTTCTGGAAACACCATATATTTT
TRBV5-1	-	TRBJ2-5	15	-	CASSWGRMLQETQYF	TGCGCCAGCAGCTGGGGGCGTATGCTCCAAGAGACCCAGTACTTC
TRBV2	-	TRBJ2-2	14	-	CASSHRTSAGELFF	TGTGCCAGCAGCCACCGGACTTCGGCCGGGGAGCTGTTTTTT
TRBV4-2	-	TRBJ1-3	17	once	CASSQLARGGTGNTIYF	TGTGCCAGCAGCCAACTGGCCCGGGGAGGAACTGGAAACACCATATATTTT
TRBV5-1	-	TRBJ2-4	15	-	CASSQALGSINIQYF	TGCGCCAGCAGCCAGGCCCTTGGGAGTATAAACATTCAGTACTTC
TRBV2	-	TRBJ1-5	15	-	CASSARQGGYQPQHF	TGTGCCAGCAGCGCTAGGCAGGGTGGGTATCAGCCCCAGCATTTT
TRBV6-1	-	TRBJ2-6	18	-	CASSERTVMGTGANVLTF	TGTGCCAGCAGTGAAAGGACAGTGATGGGGACTGGGGCCAACGTCCTGACTTTC
TRBV14	-	TRBJ2-7	14	few	CASSPMDRLLEQYF	TGTGCCAGCAGCCCGATGGACAGACTCCTCGAGCAGTACTTC
TRBV2	TRBD1	TRBJ1-6	15	once	CASSPRDRDYSPLHF	TGTGCCAGCAGTCCCCGGGACAGGGACTATTCACCCCTCCACTTT
TRBV24-1	-	TRBJ2-1	15	-	CATSDFRRTDNEQFF	TGTGCCACCAGTGATTTCCGCAGAACAGACAATGAGCAGTTCTTC
TRBV5-8	TRBD2	TRBJ2-4	16	-	CASSSRSGGAGNIQYF	TGTGCCAGCAGCTCCCGTAGCGGGGGGGCCGGAAACATTCAGTACTTC
TRBV3-1/TRBV3-2	-	TRBJ2-7	15	few	CASSPQQGGTYEQYF	TGTGCCAGCAGCCCACAACAGGGTGGGACCTACGAGCAGTACTTC
TRBV19	TRBD1	TRBJ1-2	16	few	CASSIGDRGPYYGYTF	TGTGCCAGTAGTATAGGGGACAGGGGTCCCTACTATGGCTACACCTTC
TRBV15	-	TRBJ2-1	14	-	CATSRADPGKEQFF	TGTGCCACCAGCAGAGCGGACCCGGGGAAAGAGCAGTTCTTC
TRBV4-1	-	TRBJ2-6	14	many	CASTPTGGANVLTF	TGCGCCAGCACCCCGACGGGTGGGGCCAACGTCCTGACTTTC
TRBV9	-	TRBJ1-3	15	once	CASSVEGAYGNTIYF	TGTGCCAGCAGCGTAGAAGGGGCGTATGGAAACACCATATATTTT
TRBV30	TRBD1	TRBJ1-2	12	-	CALTGGGNGYTF	TGTGCCTTGACAGGGGGCGGGAATGGCTACACCTTC
TRBV21-1	-	TRBJ2-7	14	-	CASSVGREPYEQYF	TGTGCTAGCAGCGTGGGACGGGAGCCCTACGAGCAGTACTTC
TRBV11-2	TRBD2	TRBJ2-5	16	-	CASSLGRRGGKETQYF	TGTGCCAGCAGCTTAGGTCGGCGGGGGGGCAAAGAGACCCAGTACTTC
TRBV7-2	TRBD1	TRBJ1-2	15	-	CASSPWTGTNYGYTF	TGTGCCAGCAGCCCCTGGACAGGGACCAACTATGGCTACACCTTC
TRBV5-1	-	TRBJ1-2	13	-	CASSLAGTYGYTF	TGCGCCAGCAGCTTGGCAGGGACTTATGGCTACACCTTC
TRBV24-1	-	TRBJ2-5	15	-	CATSDTSGNQETQYF	TGTGCCACCAGTGATACCTCCGGGAACCAAGAGACCCAGTACTTC
TRBV6-6	TRBD1	TRBJ1-1	12	-	CASTKIGTEIFF	TGTGCCAGCACTAAGATTGGGACAGAAATTTTCTTT
TRBV27	-	TRBJ2-1	14	-	CASSLFGTDNEQFF	TGTGCCAGCAGTTTATTTGGGACTGACAATGAGCAGTTCTTC